These 27 T cell receptor beta chains came from one sample sequenced in a study of T cell responses to AZD1222 COVID-19 vaccine. Only in-frame clones appear in the TCRdb table, and some are missing; sequencing was by immunoSEQ multiplex PCR. This sample has about 92,000 clones, with roughly 87% found just once. Sequences were derived from peripheral blood, sampled on day 0 of AZD1222 vaccination. Every receptor here comes from an adult in good health.

The V gene is TRBV5-1, the J gene TRBJ2-2, with D possibly being TRBD2 (6 bases). The CDR3 totals 14 residues. The V and J ends lost 4 bases and 6 bases respectively, with 13 bases between them. Germline V gene lookup returns CDR1 SGHRS and CDR2 YFSETQ. The CDR3 reads CASSLTSGAGELFF. The CDR3 coding sequence is TGCGCCAGCAGCCTGACTAGTGGGGCCGGGGAGCTGTTTTTT.

The rearrangement joins TRBV13 to TRBJ2-3, with 9 bases matching TRBD2. V dropped 5 bases and J dropped 5; count of bases not matched to a gene: 11. CDR3 length equals 16 residues. Per germline, CDR1 PRHDT and CDR2 FYEKMQ (reference sequence). The CDR3 DNA reads as TGTGCCAGCAGCCCGCTGGGTAGCGGGGGCTTAGATACGCAGTATTTT. Its translation is CASSPLGSGGLDTQYF.

This clone was found a few times. The rearrangement uses TRBV2 and TRBJ1-5; D is ambiguous. V was shortened by 7 bases and J by 5 bases, with 9 bases between the two germline ends. Germline CDR1 SNHLY, CDR2 FYNNEI. The CDR3 is 12 residues long. For the CDR3, the DNA is TGTGCCAGCACCCCGGGGTATCAGCCCCAGCATTTT. Protein: CASTPGYQPQHF. Drawing the rest from reference TRBV2 and TRBJ1-5, the complete variable domain is EPEVTQTPSHQVTQMGQEVILRCVPISNHLYFYWYRQILGQKVEFLVSFYNNEISEKSEIFDDQFSVERPDGSNFTLKIRSTKLEDSAMYFCASTPGYQPQHFGDGTRLSIL.

This sequence joins TRBV19 and TRBJ1-1; 7 bases line up with TRBD1. The J segment lost 4 bases and the V segment lost 3 bases, leaving 5 bases of the junction unmatched. Germline-derived CDR1 and CDR2 are LNHDA and SQIVND (reference sequence). CDR3 length equals 14 residues. The CDR3 protein is CASSIRGGSTEAFF. CDR3 bases: TGTGCCAGTAGTATCCGAGGGGGCAGCACTGAAGCTTTCTTT.

Here the CDR3 reads CASSLVRYRTGNTEAFF. In DNA, the CDR3 is TGTGCCAGCAGCTTAGTTCGATATCGGACCGGTAACACTGAAGCTTTCTTT. The rearrangement uses TRBV11-2 and TRBJ1-1; D is uncertain. The CDR3 has 17 residues. Germline lookup yields CDR1 SGHAT and CDR2 FQNNGV. V was trimmed by 1 base and J by 2 bases, leaving 17 bases between them. Using reference TRBV11-2 and TRBJ1-1 for the parts outside the CDR3, the full variable domain is EAGVAQSPRYKIIEKRQSVAFWCNPISGHATLYWYQQILGQGPKLLIQFQNNGVVDDSQLPKDRFSAERLKGVDSTLKIQPAKLEDSAVYLCASSLVRYRTGNTEAFFGQGTRLTVV.

The chain recombines TRBV9 with TRBJ1-2; 7 bases fit TRBD1. The V and J ends lost 3 bases and 4 bases, in that order; junction bases with no gene match: 6. The germline V gene has CDR1 SGDLS and CDR2 YYNGEE. This CDR3 contains 14 residues. The CDR3 DNA sequence: TGTGCCAGCAGCGCTCGGACAGGAAGCTATGGCTACACCTTC. It translates to CASSARTGSYGYTF.

As regards this clone: The same CDR3 can be traced to other DNA sequences in this sample. The rearrangement uses TRBV19 and TRBJ2-7, with 9 bases aligning to TRBD1. The germline V gene encodes CDR1 LNHDA and CDR2 SQIVND (reference sequence). V gave up 5 bases and J gave up 2 bases; unmatched junction bases: 1. This CDR3 has 13 amino acids. CDR3 nucleotides: TGTGCCAGTAGTCGACAGGGGGCCTACGAGCAGTACTTC. Protein sequence: CASSRQGAYEQYF. The full variable domain, its missing parts supplied by reference TRBV19 and TRBJ2-7, is DGGITQSPKYLFRKEGQNVTLSCEQNLNHDAMYWYRQDPGQGLRLIYYSQIVNDFQKGDIAEGYSVSREKKESFPLTVTSAQKNPTAFYLCASSRQGAYEQYFGPGTRLTVT.

The chain employs TRBV19 and TRBJ1-5; D gene ambiguous. The V gene's germline CDR1 is LNHDA and CDR2 SQIVND (reference sequence). This CDR3 comprises 14 residues. Trimming pared 9 bases from V and 8 bases from J, leaving 20 bases between. The CDR3 nucleotides read TGTGCCAGCCAACCATTTTTGATTGGGGAGCCCCAGCATTTT. Residues: CASQPFLIGEPQHF.

The V gene is TRBV2, the J gene TRBJ2-7; D may be TRBD1 (5 bases). The germline gives CDR1 SNHLY, CDR2 FYNNEI. The CDR3 consists of 16 residues. The V gene lost 0 bases and the J gene lost 4 bases, with 16 bases spanning the gap. CDR3 residues: CASSEALPSRAYEQYF. CDR3 nucleotides: TGTGCCAGCAGTGAAGCGCTCCCCTCCAGGGCTTACGAGCAGTACTTC. The full variable domain, its missing parts supplied by reference TRBV2 and TRBJ2-7, is EPEVTQTPSHQVTQMGQEVILRCVPISNHLYFYWYRQILGQKVEFLVSFYNNEISEKSEIFDDQFSVERPDGSNFTLKIRSTKLEDSAMYFCASSEALPSRAYEQYFGPGTRLTVT.

This clone showed up just a few times. The V call is TRBV3-1 (or the pseudogene TRBV3-2), the J call TRBJ2-3; TRBD2 agrees at 8 bases. Germline V gives CDR1 LGHDT, CDR2 YNNKEL (reference sequence). V lost 4 bases to trimming and J lost 6 bases; unmatched junction nucleotides: 9. The CDR3 contains 15 residues. CDR3 bases: TGTGCCAGCAGCCCACTAGCGGTTTCCCAGGATACGCAGTATTTT. Its protein product is CASSPLAVSQDTQYF.

This sequence joins TRBV6-5 and TRBJ1-2; TRBD1 might be the D (5 bases). V shed 2 bases and J shed 4 bases, with 11 bases lying between them. The CDR3 length is 14 residues. Germline values: CDR1 MNHEY, CDR2 SVGAGI. CDR3 sequence (DNA): TGTGCCAGCAGTTACAAACGGGACCTCTATGGCTACACCTTC. Amino acid sequence: CASSYKRDLYGYTF.

The V call is TRBV11-3, the J call TRBJ1-2; perhaps TRBD1 as D (6 bases). Per germline, CDR1 SGHNT and CDR2 YENEEA. This CDR3 is 15 amino acids long. Trimming stripped 1 base from V and 2 bases from J, with 11 bases between. The CDR3 spells CASSLGGHPNYGYTF. CDR3 nucleotides: TGTGCCAGCAGCTTAGGGGGACACCCGAACTATGGCTACACCTTC.

The CDR3 DNA follows: TGTGCCAGCAGTTCAACACGATCACCCCTCCACTTT. Translating gives CASSSTRSPLHF. V usage is TRBV28 and J usage is TRBJ1-6, with unresolved D. The CDR3 has 12 residues. CDR1 is MDHEN, CDR2 SYDVKM, per germline. The V and J ends lost 4 bases and 10 bases respectively, with 8 bases between them.

The DNA for the CDR3 is TGCAGCGTTGTAATCGCCGGTGGCAGGGGGGCTAACTATGGCTACACCTTC. This gives the protein CSVVIAGGRGANYGYTF. The rearrangement uses TRBV29-1 and TRBJ1-2; 7 bases line up with TRBD1. Germline values: CDR1 SQVTM, CDR2 ANQGSEA. The CDR3 runs to 17 residues. Losses at the gene ends were 4 bases for V and 0 bases for J; bases not matched to a gene: 14.

J is TRBJ1-2 and V is TRBV3-1 (or the pseudogene TRBV3-2), with D unclear. There are 16 residues in the CDR3. In germline, CDR1 is LGHDT, CDR2 YNNKEL (reference sequence). V lost 4 bases and J lost 2, with 17 bases in between. This chain's CDR3 is CASSPNRGSVNYGYTF. In DNA, the CDR3 is TGTGCCAGCAGCCCTAATCGCGGATCGGTCAACTATGGCTACACCTTC.

This chain uses TRBV6-5 with TRBJ1-2; 7 bases align to TRBD1. V was clipped by 5 bases and J by 8 bases; unmatched bases: 11. This CDR3 is built from 14 residues. Germline CDR1 reads MNHEY; CDR2 reads SVGAGI. CDR3 protein: CASSLIRQGGGYTF. For the CDR3, the DNA is TGTGCCAGCAGTCTCATTCGACAGGGAGGAGGCTACACCTTC.

The DNA of the CDR3 is TGTGCCAGCAGCCAAGATCTAGCGGGGGAACAAGAGACCCAGTACTTC. Translated: CASSQDLAGEQETQYF. The chain recombines TRBV4-2 with TRBJ2-5; 10 bases agree with TRBD2. The CDR3 covers 16 residues. Looked up from germline, CDR1 is LGHNA and CDR2 is YNFKEQ. The ends lost 0 bases at V and 2 bases at J; junction bases unmatched: 3.

The chain has TRBV4-3 and TRBJ1-1; tentative D call: TRBD1 (5 bases). CDR1 and CDR2 from the germline V gene are LGHNA and YSLEER. The CDR3 has 13 residues. The V end was cut by 8 bases, the J end by 5 bases, with 15 bases between. The CDR3 sequence: CASGDSVGTEAFF. The CDR3 DNA reads TGCGCCAGCGGAGACAGTGTTGGGACTGAAGCTTTCTTT.

This sequence joins TRBV10-3 and TRBJ1-2; D might be TRBD1 (5 bases). The V and J ends lost 9 bases and 0 bases respectively, with 23 bases between them. The length of the CDR3 is 17 residues. Germline V lookup: CDR1 ENHRY, CDR2 SYGVKD. The CDR3 DNA reads as TGTGCCATGGCCCCCGGCAGGGACTTACTCGCTAACTATGGCTACACCTTC. Protein product: CAMAPGRDLLANYGYTF.

This clone was seen a handful of times. The chain uses TRBV12-3 or TRBV12-4 and TRBJ1-6; unclear D gene. The V gene lost 2 bases and the J gene lost 9 bases, with 8 bases spanning the gap. CDR3 length: 13 residues. The CDR3 loop reads CASSLSRFSPLHF. The CDR3, as DNA: TGTGCCAGCAGTTTATCCCGGTTTTCACCCCTCCACTTT.

The chain recombines TRBV5-1 with TRBJ1-1; TRBD1 aligns across 7 bases. With 4 bases clipped from V and 1 base from J, the junction kept 4 bases outside the gene matches. This CDR3 has 14 residues. Germline V gene data show CDR1 as SGHRS and CDR2 as YFSETQ. Here the CDR3 DNA reads TGCGCCAGCAGCACAGGGACAGCGAACACTGAAGCTTTCTTT. Encoded protein: CASSTGTANTEAFF.

The genes are TRBV29-1 and TRBJ1-2; 8 bases are shared with TRBD1. Germline-derived CDR1 and CDR2 are SQVTM and ANQGSEA. This CDR3 is 13 amino acids long. V trimming: 2 bases; J trimming: 6 bases; junction bases outside the gene matches: 5. CDR3 DNA sequence: TGCAGCGTTGAACCAGGGGGCAGAGATGGCTACACCTTC. Translating it yields CSVEPGGRDGYTF.

The rearrangement links TRBV7-8 to TRBJ2-7; D possibly matches TRBD1 or TRBD2 (5 bases each). The CDR3 totals 12 residues. V was shortened by 1 base and J by 6 bases, with 7 bases between the two germline ends. Germline CDR1 SGHVS, CDR2 FQNEAQ. The CDR3 reads CASSLDGGEQYF. The CDR3 DNA follows: TGTGCCAGCAGCTTAGATGGGGGCGAGCAGTACTTC.

This chain joins TRBV24-1 and TRBJ1-1; TRBD1 is a possible D gene (6 bases). The V end was cut by 7 bases, the J end by 2 bases, with 10 bases between. This CDR3 has 13 residues. Germline V gene sequence: CDR1 KGHDR, CDR2 SFDVKD. CDR3 bases: TGTGCCACCAGGGGAGGGGGAAACACTGAAGCTTTCTTT. This encodes CATRGGGNTEAFF.

The chain joins TRBV13 to TRBJ1-2; TRBD1 is a possible D gene (5 bases). The ends were cut back, 0 bases at V and 12 bases at J, with 14 bases in the middle. Germline V CDR1 and CDR2: PRHDT, FYEKMQ (reference sequence). The CDR3 runs 13 residues. The CDR3 nucleotides are TGTGCCAGCAGCTTAGGTGGGGGGTTCCCGGACACCTTC. This sequence encodes CASSLGGGFPDTF.

This clone was seen just once. The gene calls are TRBV30 and TRBJ1-2; no definite D call. Germline CDR1 GTSNPN, CDR2 SVGIG (reference sequence). The CDR3 has 17 residues. V was shortened by 1 base and J by 4 bases, with 22 bases between the two germline ends. The CDR3 bases are TGTGCCTGGAGTGATCAATGGACCCGCATGCTGAGCTATGGCTACACCTTC. This gives the protein CAWSDQWTRMLSYGYTF.

V and J are TRBV9 and TRBJ1-4, with D uncertain. This CDR3 region has 15 residues. V was shortened by 0 bases and J by 8 bases, with 14 bases between the two germline ends. Germline V lookup: CDR1 SGDLS, CDR2 YYNGEE. The CDR3 spells CASSVAPGIAEKLFF. The CDR3 region has the DNA TGTGCCAGCAGCGTAGCCCCAGGCATAGCGGAAAAACTGTTTTTT.